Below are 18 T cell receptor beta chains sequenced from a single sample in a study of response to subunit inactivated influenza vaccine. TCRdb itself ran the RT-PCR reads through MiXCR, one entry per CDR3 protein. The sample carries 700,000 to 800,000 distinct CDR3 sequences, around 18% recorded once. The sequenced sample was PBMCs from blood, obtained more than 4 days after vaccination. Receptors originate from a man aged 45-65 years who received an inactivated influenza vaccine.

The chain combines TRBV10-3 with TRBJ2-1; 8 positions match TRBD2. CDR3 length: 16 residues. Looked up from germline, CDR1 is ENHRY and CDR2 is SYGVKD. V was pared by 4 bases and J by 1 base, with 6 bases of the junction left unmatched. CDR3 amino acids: CAISGQREQSYNEQFF. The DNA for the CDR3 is TGTGCCATCAGTGGGCAGCGGGAGCAATCCTACAATGAGCAGTTCTTC.

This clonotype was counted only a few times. Here the CDR3 reads CASSRGRGGNNEQFF. Written as DNA, the CDR3 is TGTGCCAGCAGTCGGGGAAGAGGCGGCAACAATGAGCAGTTCTTC. The chain couples TRBV4-2 to TRBJ2-1; D is perhaps TRBD2 (5 bases). The CDR3 is 15 amino acids. Trimming took off 6 bases at V and 5 bases at J, with 17 bases between the two ends. The germline V gene encodes CDR1 LGHNA and CDR2 YNFKEQ.

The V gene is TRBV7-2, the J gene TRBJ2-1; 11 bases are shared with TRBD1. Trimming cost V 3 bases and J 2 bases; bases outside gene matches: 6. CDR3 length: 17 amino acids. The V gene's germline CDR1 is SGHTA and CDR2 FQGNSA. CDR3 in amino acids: CASSLSPGQGAYNEQFF. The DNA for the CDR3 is TGTGCCAGCAGCTTGAGTCCGGGACAGGGGGCCTACAATGAGCAGTTCTTC. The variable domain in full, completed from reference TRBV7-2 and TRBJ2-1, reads GAGVSQSPSNKVTEKGKDVELRCDPISGHTALYWYRQSLGQGLEFLIYFQGNSAPDKSGLPSDRFSAERTGGSVSTLTIQRTQQEDSAVYLCASSLSPGQGAYNEQFFGPGTRLTVL.

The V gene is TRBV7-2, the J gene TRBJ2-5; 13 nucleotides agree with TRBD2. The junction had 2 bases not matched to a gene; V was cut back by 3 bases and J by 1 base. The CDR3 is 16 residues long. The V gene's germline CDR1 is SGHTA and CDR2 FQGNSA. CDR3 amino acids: CASSLTSGGSQETQYF. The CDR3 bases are TGTGCCAGCAGCTTGACTAGCGGGGGGTCCCAAGAGACCCAGTACTTC.

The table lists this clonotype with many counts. The CDR3: CASSLRGDTQPQHF. CDR3 in DNA: TGTGCCAGCAGTTTAAGAGGGGACACGCAGCCCCAGCATTTT. V and J are TRBV12-3 or TRBV12-4 and TRBJ1-5; possibly TRBD1 for D (6 bases). Deletions cut 2 bases from V and 7 bases from J, with 12 bases between. This CDR3 is built from 14 residues.

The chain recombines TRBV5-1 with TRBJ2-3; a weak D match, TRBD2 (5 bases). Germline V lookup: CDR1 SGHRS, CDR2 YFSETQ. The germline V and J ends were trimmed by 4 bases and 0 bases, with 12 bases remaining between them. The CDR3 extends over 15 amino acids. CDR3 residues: CASSHAGPSTDTQYF. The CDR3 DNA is TGCGCCAGCAGCCACGCGGGCCCTAGCACAGATACGCAGTATTTT. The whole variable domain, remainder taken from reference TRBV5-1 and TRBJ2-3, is KAGVTQTPRYLIKTRGQQVTLSCSPISGHRSVSWYQQTPGQGLQFLFEYFSETQRNKGNFPGRFSGRQFSNSRSEMNVSTLELGDSALYLCASSHAGPSTDTQYFGPGTRLTVL.

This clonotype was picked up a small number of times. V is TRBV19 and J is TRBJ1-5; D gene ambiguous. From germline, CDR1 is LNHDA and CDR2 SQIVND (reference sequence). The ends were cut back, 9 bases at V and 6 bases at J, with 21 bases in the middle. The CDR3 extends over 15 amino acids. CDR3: CASNDRPPTFQPQHF. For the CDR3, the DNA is TGTGCCAGCAACGATAGGCCCCCGACATTTCAGCCCCAGCATTTT.

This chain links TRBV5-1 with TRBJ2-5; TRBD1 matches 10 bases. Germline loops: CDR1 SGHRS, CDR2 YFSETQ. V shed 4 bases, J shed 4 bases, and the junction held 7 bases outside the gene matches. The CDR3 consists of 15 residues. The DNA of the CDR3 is TGCGCCAGCAGCGGGGGACAGGGGAGGTTAGAGACCCAGTACTTC. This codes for CASSGGQGRLETQYF.

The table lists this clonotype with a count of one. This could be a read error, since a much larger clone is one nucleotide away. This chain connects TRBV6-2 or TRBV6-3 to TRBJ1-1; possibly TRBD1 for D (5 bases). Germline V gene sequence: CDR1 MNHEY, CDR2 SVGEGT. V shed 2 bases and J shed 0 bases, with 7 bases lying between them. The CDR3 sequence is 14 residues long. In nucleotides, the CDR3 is TGTGCCAGCAGTTACCGACAGATGAACACTGAAGCTTTCTTT. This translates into CASSYRQMNTEAFF.

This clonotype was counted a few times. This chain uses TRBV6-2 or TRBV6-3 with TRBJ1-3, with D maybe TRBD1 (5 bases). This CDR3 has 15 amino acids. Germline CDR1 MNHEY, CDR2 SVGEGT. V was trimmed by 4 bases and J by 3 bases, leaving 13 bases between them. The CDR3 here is CASSLEGFFGNTIYF. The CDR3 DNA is TGTGCCAGCAGTTTGGAGGGGTTTTTTGGAAACACCATATATTTT.

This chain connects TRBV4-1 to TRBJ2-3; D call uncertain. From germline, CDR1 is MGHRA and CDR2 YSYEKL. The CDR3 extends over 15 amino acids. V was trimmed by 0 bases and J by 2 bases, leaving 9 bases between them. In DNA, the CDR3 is TGCGCCAGCAGCCAAGAAGGGATTGACACAGATACGCAGTATTTT. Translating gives CASSQEGIDTDTQYF.

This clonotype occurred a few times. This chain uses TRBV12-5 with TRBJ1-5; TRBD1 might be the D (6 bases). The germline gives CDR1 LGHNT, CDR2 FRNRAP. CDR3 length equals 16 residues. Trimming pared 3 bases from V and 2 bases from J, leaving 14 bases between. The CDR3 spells CASGFPRGAGNQPQHF. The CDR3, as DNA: TGTGCTAGTGGTTTCCCGCGGGGGGCCGGCAATCAGCCCCAGCATTTT.

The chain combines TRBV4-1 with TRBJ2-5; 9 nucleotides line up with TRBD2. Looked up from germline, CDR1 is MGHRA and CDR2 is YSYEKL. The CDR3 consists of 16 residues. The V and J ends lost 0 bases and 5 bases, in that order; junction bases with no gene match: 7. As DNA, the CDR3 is TGCGCCAGCAGCCAAGATGTGGCGGGGGGGCCGGAGACCCAGTACTTC. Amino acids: CASSQDVAGGPETQYF.

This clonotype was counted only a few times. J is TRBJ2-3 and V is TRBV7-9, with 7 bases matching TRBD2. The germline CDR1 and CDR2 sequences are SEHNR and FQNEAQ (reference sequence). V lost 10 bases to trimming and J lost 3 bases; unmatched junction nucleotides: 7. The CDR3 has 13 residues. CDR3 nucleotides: TGTGCCATGGGCGGGAGCTTGACAGATACGCAGTATTTT. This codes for CAMGGSLTDTQYF.

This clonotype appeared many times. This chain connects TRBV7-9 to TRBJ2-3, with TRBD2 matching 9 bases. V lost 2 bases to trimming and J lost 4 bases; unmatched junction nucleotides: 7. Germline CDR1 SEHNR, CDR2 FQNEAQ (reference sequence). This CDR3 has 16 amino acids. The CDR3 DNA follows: TGTGCCAGCAGCTTACGACTAGCGGCGGTCCCAGATACGCAGTATTTT. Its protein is CASSLRLAAVPDTQYF.

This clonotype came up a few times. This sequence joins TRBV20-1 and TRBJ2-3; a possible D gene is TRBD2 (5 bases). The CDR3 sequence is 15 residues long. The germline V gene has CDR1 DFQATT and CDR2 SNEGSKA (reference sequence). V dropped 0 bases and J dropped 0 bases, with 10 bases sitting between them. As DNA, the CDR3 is TGCAGTGCTAGAGATCCTGAGCGGAGCACAGATACGCAGTATTTT. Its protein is CSARDPERSTDTQYF.

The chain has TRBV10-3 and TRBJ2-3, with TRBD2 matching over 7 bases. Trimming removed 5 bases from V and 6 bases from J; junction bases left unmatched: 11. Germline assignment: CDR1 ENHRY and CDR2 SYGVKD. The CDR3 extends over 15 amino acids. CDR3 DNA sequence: TGTGCCATCAGTCCTGGGACTAATTTTGACGATACGCAGTATTTT. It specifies CAISPGTNFDDTQYF.

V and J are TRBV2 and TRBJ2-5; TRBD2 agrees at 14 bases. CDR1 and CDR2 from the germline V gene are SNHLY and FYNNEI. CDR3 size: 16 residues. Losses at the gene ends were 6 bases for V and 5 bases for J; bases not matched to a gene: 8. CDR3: CASSKGTSGRRETQYF. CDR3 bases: TGTGCCAGCAGCAAAGGGACTAGCGGGAGACGGGAGACCCAGTACTTC.